The source of this T cell receptor beta chain is a study of Graves' ophthalmopathy and Graves' hyperthyroidism (dated by TCRdb to about 2018). Study-level background: Peripheral blood was collected at initial diagnosis, before any treatment. The 90 to 100 discovery patients were randomly split 7:3 into training and test sets. Once sampling was done, hyperthyroidism patients were given methimazole at a starting dose of 30 mg daily, while ophthalmopathy patients were given high-dose intravenous methylprednisolone. In about six hyperthyroidism patients, the T-cell repertoire of thyroid tissue was compared with the T-cell repertoire of blood. TCR beta repertoire signatures were used to distinguish Graves' ophthalmopathy from Graves' hyperthyroidism and to predict progression to ophthalmopathy. An independent validation cohort was composed of approximately 18 hyperthyroidism patients and 17 patients who later progressed from hyperthyroidism to ophthalmopathy. In total, around 130 blood samples were TCR-sequenced: 40 to 45 ophthalmopathy, roughly 80 hyperthyroidism and some 17 hyperthyroidism-to-ophthalmopathy patients. To explore V-J signatures that separate ophthalmopathy from hyperthyroidism, a discovery set of 95 to 100 patients was enrolled, consisting of 43 with ophthalmopathy and roughly 60 with stable hyperthyroidism. The paper's findings and limits, for the study overall: Most expanded thyroid clonotypes with frequency above 0.001 were also detected in blood, suggesting blood repertoires may reflect the thyroid immune response. In cross-validation, the 13-signature model distinguished ophthalmopathy from stable hyperthyroidism with 85% to 90% sensitivity and 81.08% specificity, and in the test set the corresponding values were approximately 80% and 68%. No statistical method was used to predetermine the sample size, and group allocation was not hidden from the investigators. In validation, the model predicted ophthalmopathy progression with over 60% sensitivity and 72.22% specificity; more than ten predicted patients were CT-confirmed with GO in a median of around 6.5 months.

A patient counted as having stable hyperthyroidism if there was no progression to ophthalmopathy within 18 months of follow-up. Patients with hyperthyroidism were aged 18 to 65 years, had been newly diagnosed, and had a disease duration of less than 2 months. Patients were excluded if they had other autoimmune diseases, uncontrolled infections, pregnancy or lactation. Clinical symptoms, serum thyroxine, TRAb, thyroid ultrasound and orbital computed tomography formed the basis of the diagnosis. Using Ficoll-Paque density gradient centrifugation, PBMCs were isolated from 9 to 10 ml of fresh peripheral blood. Total RNA was extracted with Trizol reagent and quality-checked on an Agilent 2100 Bioanalyzer. For CDR1 and CDR2, the germline V gene (reference sequence) lists PRHDT and FYEKMQ. V and J are trimmed by 0 bases and 8 bases, and the gene matches miss 10 bases of the junction. There are 17 amino acids in the CDR3, from cysteine to phenylalanine inclusive. CDR3 DNA only is kept here, 51 bases in frame from base 1.

For repertoire sequencing, TCR beta CDR3 regions were amplified from RNA transcripts. HTBI primers and the Qiagen OneStep RT-PCR kit were used in a first-round RT-PCR, which was followed by a second-round multiplex PCR, size selection and purification. The libraries underwent paired-end sequencing with 100 bp reads on an Illumina HiSeq2000. Concerning the study's data processing: SOAPnuke was used to process the reads, throwing out any read that had adapters, had uncalled bases, had a mean Phred below 15, or lacked an exact constant-primer or identifier match. COPE v1.2.5 was used to merge the high-quality paired reads. Unique nucleotide sequences were defined as clonotypes and aligned to IMGT TRB V, D and J references using MiTCR v1.1. Analysis was restricted to V-J combinations with a frequency above 0.0001, which covered roughly 99% of repertoires. For each V-J combination, a TCR clonal expansion and chaos score was defined as the ratio of F50 clonal expansion to chaos observed in the TCRdist matrix. Welch's t-statistics and random forest were used to narrow the features down to 13 V-J combinations, which were then fed into a naive Bayes classifier. Thyroid-blood repertoire similarity was quantified with the Morisita-Horn index. TCRdb reran the public reads through fastp at Q25 and MiXCR, keeping productive beta chains. Rows are unified per CDR3 protein, each entry keeping the most common DNA and genes. TCRdb assigned the V and J calls; the authors' analysis was not used. The sample table contains hundreds of thousands of distinct CDR3 sequences; only one count was recorded for about a fifth of them. Roughly 7.4% of the sample comes from the top ten.

About this clonotype: There is no known antigen for this receptor. A much bigger clone sits one base away, suggesting this may be a read error.

The sequence links TRBV13 to TRBJ1-5, with 10 junctional bases fitting TRBD1. The sample consisted of peripheral blood. The TCR was taken from a woman aged 18-30 years with stable Graves' hyperthyroidism. Some clones in this sample may be carry-over from other donors' samples. Donor details come from another sample of the same person, matched by shared clones. The CDR3 region: CASSLGTGTGDYEPQHF. The nucleotide sequence is given as TGTGCCAGCAGCTTAGGGACCGGGACAGGGGATTATGAGCCCCAGCATTTT.